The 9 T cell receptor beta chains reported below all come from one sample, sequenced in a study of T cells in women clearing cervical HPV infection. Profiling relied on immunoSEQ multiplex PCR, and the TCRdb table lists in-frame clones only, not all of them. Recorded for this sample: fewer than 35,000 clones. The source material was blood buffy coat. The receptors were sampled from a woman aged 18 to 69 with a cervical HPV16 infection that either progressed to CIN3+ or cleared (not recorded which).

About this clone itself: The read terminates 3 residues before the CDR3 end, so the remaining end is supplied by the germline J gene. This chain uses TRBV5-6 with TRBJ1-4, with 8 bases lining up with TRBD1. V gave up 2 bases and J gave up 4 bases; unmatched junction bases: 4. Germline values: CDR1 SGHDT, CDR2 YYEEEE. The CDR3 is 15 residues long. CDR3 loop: CASSFGTGLNEKLFF. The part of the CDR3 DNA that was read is TGTGCCAGCAGCTTCGGGACAGGTCTTAATGAAAAA.

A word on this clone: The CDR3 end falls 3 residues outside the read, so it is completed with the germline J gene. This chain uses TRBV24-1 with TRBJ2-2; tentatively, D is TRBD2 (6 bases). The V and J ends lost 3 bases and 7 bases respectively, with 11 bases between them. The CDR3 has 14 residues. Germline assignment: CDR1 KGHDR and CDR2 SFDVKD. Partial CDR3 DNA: TGTGCCACCAGTGATCCGGGACTGAGCGGGGAG. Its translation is CATSDPGLSGE. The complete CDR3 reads CATSDPGLSGELFF.

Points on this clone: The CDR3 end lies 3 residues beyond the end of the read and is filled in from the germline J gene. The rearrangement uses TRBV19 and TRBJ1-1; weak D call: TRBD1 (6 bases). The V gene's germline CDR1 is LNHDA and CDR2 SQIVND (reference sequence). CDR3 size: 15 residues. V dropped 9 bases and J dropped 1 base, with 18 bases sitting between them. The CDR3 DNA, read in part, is TGTGCCAGCCTCAGTCAGGGGACAACGAACACTGAA. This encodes CASLSQGTTNTE. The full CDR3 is CASLSQGTTNTEAFF. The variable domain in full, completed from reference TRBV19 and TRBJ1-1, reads DGGITQSPKYLFRKEGQNVTLSCEQNLNHDAMYWYRQDPGQGLRLIYYSQIVNDFQKGDIAEGYSVSREKKESFPLTVTSAQKNPTAFYLCASLSQGTTNTEAFFGQGTRLTVV.

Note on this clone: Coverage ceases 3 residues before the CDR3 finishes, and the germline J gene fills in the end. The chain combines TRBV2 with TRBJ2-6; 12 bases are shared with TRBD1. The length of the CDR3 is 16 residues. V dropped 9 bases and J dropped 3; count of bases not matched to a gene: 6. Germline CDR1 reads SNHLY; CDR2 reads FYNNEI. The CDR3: CARGGTGGGGANVLTF. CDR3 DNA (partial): TGTGCCAGGGGGGGGACAGGGGGCGGTGGGGCCAACGTC.

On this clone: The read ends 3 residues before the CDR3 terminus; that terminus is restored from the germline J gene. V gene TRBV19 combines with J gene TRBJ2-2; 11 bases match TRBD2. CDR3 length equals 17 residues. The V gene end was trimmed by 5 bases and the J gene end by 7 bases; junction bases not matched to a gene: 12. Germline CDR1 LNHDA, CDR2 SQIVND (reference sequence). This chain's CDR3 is CASSSLAGGPSGGELFF. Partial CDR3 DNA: TGTGCCAGTAGTTCCTTAGCGGGGGGGCCGAGCGGCGGGGAG.

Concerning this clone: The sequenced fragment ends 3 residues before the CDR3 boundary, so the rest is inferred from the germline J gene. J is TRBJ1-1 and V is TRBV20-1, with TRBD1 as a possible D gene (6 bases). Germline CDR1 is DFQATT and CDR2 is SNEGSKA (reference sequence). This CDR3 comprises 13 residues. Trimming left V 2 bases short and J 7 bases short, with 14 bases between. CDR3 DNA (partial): TGCAGTGCTAGACAGGACAGCCTGTTTGAA. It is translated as CSARQDSLFE. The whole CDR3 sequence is CSARQDSLFEAFF.

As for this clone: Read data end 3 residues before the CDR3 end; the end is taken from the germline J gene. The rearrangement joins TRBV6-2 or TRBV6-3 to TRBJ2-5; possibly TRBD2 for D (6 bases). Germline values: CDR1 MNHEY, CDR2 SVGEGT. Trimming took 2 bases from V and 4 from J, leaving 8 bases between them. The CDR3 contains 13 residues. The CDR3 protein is CASSYRRGETQYF. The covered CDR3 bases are TGTGCCAGCAGTTACCGGAGGGGAGAGACC.

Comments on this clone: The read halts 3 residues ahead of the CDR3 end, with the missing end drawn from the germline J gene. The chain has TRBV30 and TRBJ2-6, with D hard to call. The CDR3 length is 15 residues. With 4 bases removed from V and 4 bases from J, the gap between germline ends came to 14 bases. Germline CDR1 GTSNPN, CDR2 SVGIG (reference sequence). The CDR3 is CAWILKRGGANVLTF. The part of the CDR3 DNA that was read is TGTGCCTGGATCCTCAAGCGTGGGGGGGCCAACGTC.

The CDR3 bases that were read are TGCAGTGCTAGCCCTCCGGGACTAGCCTTCAATGAG. It is translated as CSASPPGLAFNE. The CDR3 in its entirety is CSASPPGLAFNEQFF. This chain uses TRBV20-1 with TRBJ2-1; TRBD2 matches at 9 bases. Sequencing ends 3 residues short of the CDR3 end; the germline J gene provides the rest. This CDR3 has 15 amino acids. V shed 3 bases, J shed 6 bases, and the junction held 9 bases outside the gene matches. The germline gives CDR1 DFQATT, CDR2 SNEGSKA (reference sequence).